A selection of T cell receptor beta chains follows, all from one sample in a study of identical twins. TCRdb analysed the 5' RACE reads with MiXCR anew, one entry per CDR3 protein. The sample contains under 900,000 distinct CDR3 sequences, 9% to 15% of which appear only once. The sample was also reused in another study, on yellow fever vaccine responses in identical twins.

The sequenced sample was PBMCs. The receptors come from a woman aged 18-29 years in good health. Both conserved end residues are trimmed from each CDR3.

J gene | V gene | CDR3 protein
TRBJ1-1 | TRBV2 | ATGAANTEAF
TRBJ2-1 | TRBV6-5 | ASSYSGSATTEQF
TRBJ2-7 | TRBV3-1 | ASSHTRARLSSYEQY
TRBJ2-7 | TRBV7-9 | ASSPPGNEQY
TRBJ2-3 | TRBV20-1 | SARGSRQGADTQY
TRBJ2-3 | TRBV20-1 | SARVRGQNRYTQY
TRBJ2-3 | TRBV9 | ASSPDGGTDTQY
TRBJ2-5 | TRBV3-1 | ASSHPPGQRKETQY
TRBJ1-2 | TRBV5-1 | ASSSNPDGAEGYT
TRBJ2-3 | TRBV20-1 | SARASGSFTDTQY
TRBJ2-7 | TRBV27 | ASSLFAAYEQY
TRBJ2-1 | TRBV20-1 | SAHSGISYNEQF
TRBJ1-5 | TRBV9 | ASSSSGAFNQPQH
TRBJ1-4 | TRBV9 | ASSVGLTGATNEKLF
TRBJ1-1 | TRBV5-1 | ASSFDPTSNTEAF
TRBJ2-3 | TRBV24-1 | ATNGGSPTDTQY
TRBJ2-5 | TRBV28 | ASSFRDNYKQGEGGETQY
TRBJ1-1 | TRBV5-1 | ASGDRTNTEAF
TRBJ2-1 | TRBV3-1 | ASSPLLAGVNNEQF
TRBJ2-1 | TRBV20-1 | SASEDSNNEQF
TRBJ2-5 | TRBV20-1 | SARTGAHFQETQY
TRBJ2-1 | TRBV27 | ASSFNRGGYNEQF
TRBJ2-3 | TRBV6-1 | ASSNSGRAGTDTQY
TRBJ2-5 | TRBV20-1 | SASLMGQIQETQY
TRBJ2-2 | TRBV24-1 | ATSDLSAGSGELF
TRBJ1-2 | TRBV19 | ASSISQNYT
TRBJ2-5 | TRBV5-4 | ASSSKTSGVIETQY
TRBJ2-4 | TRBV20-1 | SARAGTGGADIQY
TRBJ1-6 | TRBV9 | ASSVAGGANSPLH
TRBJ2-3 | TRBV3-1 | ASSQEGYTDTQY
TRBJ2-7 | TRBV9 | ASSVTESSYEQY
TRBJ2-1 | TRBV14 | ASSLRLNYNEQF
TRBJ2-5 | TRBV21-1 | ASSKGGGTASGTQY
TRBJ2-1 | TRBV20-1 | SARDLGPINEQF
TRBJ1-2 | TRBV4-1 | ASSKGTGGNYGYT
TRBJ1-6 | TRBV14 | ASSPGPQGASSYNSPLH
TRBJ1-6 | TRBV25-1 | SSRMGFSVDRPPLH
TRBJ1-2 | TRBV27 | ASSFGSGTNYGYT
TRBJ2-7 | TRBV5-1 | ASSLDGQGSYEQY
TRBJ2-3 | TRBV5-1 | ASRLLAGGTSTDTQY
TRBJ1-1 | TRBV10-3 | AISVGSDSPWDTEAF
TRBJ2-7 | TRBV20-1 | SARDPAGVLSYEQY
TRBJ2-1 | TRBV14 | ASSPSDGTSGYNEQF
TRBJ2-2 | TRBV5-1 | ASSLGGRGPVTGELF
TRBJ2-1 | TRBV5-6 | ASSGTGKNDEQF
TRBJ2-1 | TRBV9 | ASSVDGREGSQF
TRBJ1-4 | TRBV20-1 | SATRFATNEKLF